The 26 T cell receptor beta chains below come from one sample, sequenced in a study of PD-1 blockade in classical Hodgkin lymphoma. The time point here: newly diagnosed, previously untreated cHL patient sample. Negative selection with magnetic separation was used to purify CD4+ T cells from thawed PBMCs. Method: immunoSEQ multiplex PCR; TCRdb's copy keeps in-frame clones and lacks some. This sample has about 35,000 clones, with around 89% found just once. The sequencing input was CD4+ T cells from blood. These receptor sequences come from a human donor with classical Hodgkin lymphoma.

V is TRBV11-3 and J is TRBJ1-1; 7 bases match TRBD1. The CDR3 length is 14 residues. The junction had 10 bases not matched to a gene; V was cut back by 5 bases and J by 7 bases. Germline V gene sequence: CDR1 SGHNT, CDR2 YENEEA. The CDR3 region is CASSQSNRDSEAFF. The CDR3 DNA sequence: TGTGCCAGCAGCCAAAGTAACCGGGACAGTGAAGCTTTCTTT. Variable domain in full (rest from reference TRBV11-3 and TRBJ1-1): EAGVVQSPRYKIIEKKQPVAFWCNPISGHNTLYWYLQNLGQGPELLIRYENEEAVDDSQLPKDRFSAERLKGVDSTLKIQPAELGDSAVYLCASSQSNRDSEAFFGQGTRLTVV.

The chain links TRBV7-9 to TRBJ2-3; the D is unclear. V gave up 3 bases and J gave up 4 bases, with 8 bases separating them. The CDR3 is 13 amino acids. The V gene's germline CDR1 is SEHNR and CDR2 FQNEAQ (reference sequence). The CDR3 nucleotides read TGTGCCAGCAGCTTGTTATGGTCAGATACGCAGTATTTT. Protein: CASSLLWSDTQYF.

The chain combines TRBV14 with TRBJ1-3; D call uncertain. CDR3 length: 14 residues. The germline V gene encodes CDR1 SGHDN and CDR2 FVKESK. V was clipped by 3 bases and J by 2 bases, with 8 bases between them. CDR3 bases: TGTGCCAGCAGCCAGGGCTTTCCTGGAAACACCATATATTTT. Protein sequence: CASSQGFPGNTIYF.

The chain couples TRBV19 to TRBJ2-4; D gene ambiguous. V dropped 4 bases and J dropped 4 bases, with 8 bases sitting between them. Germline V gene data show CDR1 as LNHDA and CDR2 as SQIVND (reference sequence). This CDR3 has 13 residues. This chain's CDR3 is CASSKGSKNIQYF. DNA of the CDR3: TGTGCCAGTAGTAAGGGCTCAAAAAACATTCAGTACTTC.

V and J are TRBV5-4 and TRBJ2-5; D perhaps matches TRBD1 (6 bases). Germline V gene sequence: CDR1 SGHNT, CDR2 YYREEE (reference sequence). CDR3 length equals 15 residues. V dropped 0 bases and J dropped 5 bases, with 14 bases sitting between them. CDR3 in amino acids: CASSLGDTLSETQYF. DNA for the CDR3: TGTGCCAGCAGCTTGGGGGACACGCTCTCGGAGACCCAGTACTTC.

The rearrangement uses TRBV11-3 and TRBJ1-1, with D perhaps TRBD1 (5 bases). Trimming removed 5 bases at V and 1 base at J, with 8 bases between. This CDR3 region has 13 residues. Germline CDR1 reads SGHNT; CDR2 reads YENEEA. CDR3 residues: CASSIGGNTEAFF. The CDR3, as DNA: TGTGCCAGCAGCATCGGGGGGAACACTGAAGCTTTCTTT.

The chain recombines TRBV6-1 with TRBJ1-1, with 7 bases aligning to TRBD1. Germline V CDR1 and CDR2: MNHNS, SASEGT. CDR3 length: 11 residues. With V trimmed by 10 bases and J by 3 bases, 2 bases remained unmatched. The CDR3 region has the DNA TGTGCCATACAGGGGTACACTGAAGCTTTCTTT. Translating it yields CAIQGYTEAFF.

The chain has TRBV15 and TRBJ2-3, with unresolved D. V was trimmed by 3 bases and J by 3 bases, leaving 19 bases between them. The CDR3 has 17 amino acids. Germline CDR1 and CDR2: LNHNV and YYDKDF (reference sequence). CDR3 bases: TGTGCCACCAGCAGGGATCTTCTGGCGAGTCTTACAGATACGCAGTATTTT. Protein sequence: CATSRDLLASLTDTQYF.

The genes are TRBV29-1 and TRBJ1-1, with unresolved D. Germline loops: CDR1 SQVTM, CDR2 ANQGSEA. This CDR3 region has 12 residues. Trimming removed 4 bases at V and 6 bases at J, with 12 bases between. The CDR3 nucleotides are TGCAGCGTTGGGCGGTTGAGGTCTGAAGCTTTCTTT. Its translation: CSVGRLRSEAFF.

This chain connects TRBV6-1 to TRBJ2-4; no clear D. This CDR3 is built from 16 residues. Germline CDR1 reads MNHNS; CDR2 reads SASEGT. Between the trimmed V and J ends, which lost 4 bases and 3 bases, there was a span of 16 bases. CDR3 in amino acids: CASSGQPGWGKNIQYF. DNA of the CDR3: TGTGCCAGCAGTGGCCAACCGGGTTGGGGCAAAAACATTCAGTACTTC.

The chain is built from TRBV18 and TRBJ2-2; TRBD1 matches at 7 bases. This CDR3 has 14 amino acids. From germline, CDR1 is KGHSH and CDR2 LQKENI. V shed 4 bases and J 5 bases; nucleotides not matched to a gene: 4. The CDR3 loop is CASSRDRETGELFF. CDR3 nucleotides: TGTGCCAGCTCACGAGACAGGGAGACCGGGGAGCTGTTTTTT.

This clone was detected only once. CDR3 nucleotide sequence: TGTGCCAGCAGCCCAGGGTTGACGGCCACCTACGAGCAGTACTTC. Residues: CASSPGLTATYEQYF. The J gene is TRBJ2-7, the V gene TRBV7-2; weak D call: TRBD1 (5 bases). The CDR3 covers 15 residues. V lost 5 bases and J 2 bases, leaving 16 bases between the germline ends. Germline CDR1 and CDR2: SGHTA and FQGNSA.

The V call is TRBV18, the J call TRBJ1-3; TRBD1 is a possible D gene (5 bases). The germline gives CDR1 KGHSH, CDR2 LQKENI. Deletions cut 3 bases from V and 4 bases from J, with 13 bases between. CDR3 size: 15 residues. The CDR3 nucleotides are TGTGCCAGCTCACCCATTACGGGGGTCGGAAACACCATATATTTT. Amino acids: CASSPITGVGNTIYF.

The V gene is TRBV6-1, the J gene TRBJ1-4; 8 nucleotides match TRBD1. Germline V gene sequence: CDR1 MNHNS, CDR2 SASEGT. The trim removed 3 bases at V and 3 bases at J, leaving 6 bases unmatched. The CDR3 sequence is 16 residues long. The CDR3: CASSDRGRGANEKLFF. The CDR3 DNA reads TGTGCCAGCAGTGACAGGGGGCGCGGTGCTAATGAAAAACTGTTTTTT.

The V call is TRBV11-3, the J call TRBJ2-5; D unclear. The V end lost 5 bases, the J end lost 5 bases, and 6 bases lay between the germline ends. The CDR3 sequence is 11 residues long. CDR1 and CDR2 (germline): SGHNT, YENEEA. The CDR3 loop reads CASSGSETQYF. The CDR3 nucleotides are TGTGCCAGCAGCGGGTCGGAGACCCAGTACTTC. Supplemented by reference TRBV11-3 and TRBJ2-5, the full variable domain reads EAGVVQSPRYKIIEKKQPVAFWCNPISGHNTLYWYLQNLGQGPELLIRYENEEAVDDSQLPKDRFSAERLKGVDSTLKIQPAELGDSAVYLCASSGSETQYFGPGTRLLVL.

The table lists this clone with a count of one. The chain joins TRBV6-6 to TRBJ1-4, with 7 bases lining up with TRBD1. The CDR3 totals 15 residues. Germline V gene lookup returns CDR1 MNHNY and CDR2 SVGAGI (reference sequence). The trim removed 5 bases at V and 4 bases at J, leaving 7 bases unmatched. CDR3 sequence reads: CASSPRRGLNEKLFF. DNA for the CDR3: TGTGCCAGCAGTCCACGAAGGGGGCTTAATGAAAAACTGTTTTTT.

The chain uses TRBV27 and TRBJ1-2; D gene unclear. With 0 bases removed from V and 0 bases from J, the gap between germline ends came to 11 bases. CDR1 and CDR2 from the germline V gene are MNHEY and SMNVEV (reference sequence). The CDR3 runs 16 residues. The CDR3: CASSLSDGRTNYGYTF. The CDR3 bases are TGTGCCAGCAGTTTATCAGACGGACGAACTAACTATGGCTACACCTTC.

The V and J genes are TRBV11-2 and TRBJ2-3, with D unresolved. Trimming took off 0 bases at V and 0 bases at J, with 7 bases between the two ends. CDR3 length: 15 amino acids. Germline values: CDR1 SGHAT, CDR2 FQNNGV. CDR3 sequence: CASSLDGGSTDTQYF. The CDR3 DNA reads as TGTGCCAGCAGCTTAGATGGCGGAAGCACAGATACGCAGTATTTT.

The chain uses TRBV11-2 and TRBJ2-7; D may be TRBD1 (6 bases). The germline gives CDR1 SGHAT, CDR2 FQNNGV. The CDR3 loop spans 16 amino acids. Trimming left V 5 bases short and J 0 bases short, with 17 bases between. The CDR3 protein is CASSLVGQTFSYEQYF. The CDR3 nucleotides are TGTGCCAGCAGCCTGGTTGGACAGACCTTCTCCTACGAGCAGTACTTC.

The V gene is TRBV30, the J gene TRBJ1-5, with TRBD1 as a possible D gene (6 bases). This CDR3 region has 13 residues. Germline CDR1 and CDR2: GTSNPN and SVGIG (reference sequence). V was pared by 0 bases and J by 7 bases, with 10 bases between. CDR3 nucleotides: TGTGCCTGGAGTGTACAGGGTCTCCAGCCCCAGCATTTT. It translates to CAWSVQGLQPQHF.

Details on this clone: Its ends do not fully match the called genes, so a read error is possible. The chain has TRBV5-1 and TRBJ2-1; maybe TRBD1 (6 bases). Germline lookup yields CDR1 SGHRS and CDR2 YFSETQ. This CDR3 has 16 residues. The CDR3 spells CTSSLATGHFYNEQFF. CDR3 DNA sequence: TGCACCAGCAGCTTAGCTACAGGGCATTTTTACAATGAGCAGTTCTTC. Variable domain in full (rest from reference TRBV5-1 and TRBJ2-1): KAGVTQTPRYLIKTRGQQVTLSCSPISGHRSVSWYQQTPGQGLQFLFEYFSETQRNKGNFPGRFSGRQFSNSRSEMNVSTLELGDSALYLCTSSLATGHFYNEQFFGPGTRLTVL.

The chain recombines TRBV5-5 with TRBJ1-5; D call uncertain. Trimming removed 5 bases from V and 3 bases from J, with 12 bases in between. This CDR3 spans 14 amino acids. Per the germline V gene, CDR1 is SGHKS and CDR2 is YYEKEE (reference sequence). The CDR3 DNA follows: TGTGCCAGCAGATTAGGCCTCATCAATCAGCCCCAGCATTTT. This encodes CASRLGLINQPQHF.

The chain uses TRBV5-1 and TRBJ2-2; D is undetermined. V was shortened by 5 bases and J by 0 bases, with 11 bases between the two germline ends. The CDR3 is 15 residues long. Germline V gene sequence: CDR1 SGHRS, CDR2 YFSETQ. The CDR3 nucleotides read TGCGCCAGCAGAGATGGAGTCCCGAACACCGGGGAGCTGTTTTTT. Protein: CASRDGVPNTGELFF.

The rearrangement links TRBV5-1 to TRBJ1-2, with 8 bases identical to TRBD1. The CDR3 sequence is 15 residues long. CDR1 and CDR2 (germline): SGHRS, YFSETQ. J was trimmed by 10 bases and V by 2 bases; bases with no gene match: 13. The CDR3 nucleotides are TGCGCCAGCAGCTTACGGACAGGGAGGGATAAGGACTACACCTTC. It encodes CASSLRTGRDKDYTF.

CDR3 loop: CASSYKGDSNQPQHF. CDR3 nucleotide sequence: TGTGCCAGCAGTTACAAGGGGGATAGCAATCAGCCCCAGCATTTT. V and J are TRBV6-6 and TRBJ1-5; a weak D match, TRBD1 (6 bases). CDR1 MNHNY and CDR2 SVGAGI come from the germline V gene (reference sequence). The CDR3 is made up of 15 amino acids. Deletions cut 2 bases from V and 0 bases from J, with 8 bases between.

The J gene is TRBJ1-1, the V gene TRBV28; D may be TRBD1 (6 bases). The CDR3 is 13 residues long. Trimming removed 8 bases at V and 10 bases at J, with 20 bases between. Germline CDR1 reads MDHEN; CDR2 reads SYDVKM. The CDR3 nucleotides are TGTGCCAGCGGACAGTTCGACAGCGTCTTAGCTTTCTTT. Its translation: CASGQFDSVLAFF. Full variable domain (rest looked up from reference TRBV28 and TRBJ1-1): DVKVTQSSRYLVKRTGEKVFLECVQDMDHENMFWYRQDPGLGLRLIYFSYDVKMKEKGDIPEGYSVSREKKERFSLILESASTNQTSMYLCASGQFDSVLAFFGQGTRLTVV.